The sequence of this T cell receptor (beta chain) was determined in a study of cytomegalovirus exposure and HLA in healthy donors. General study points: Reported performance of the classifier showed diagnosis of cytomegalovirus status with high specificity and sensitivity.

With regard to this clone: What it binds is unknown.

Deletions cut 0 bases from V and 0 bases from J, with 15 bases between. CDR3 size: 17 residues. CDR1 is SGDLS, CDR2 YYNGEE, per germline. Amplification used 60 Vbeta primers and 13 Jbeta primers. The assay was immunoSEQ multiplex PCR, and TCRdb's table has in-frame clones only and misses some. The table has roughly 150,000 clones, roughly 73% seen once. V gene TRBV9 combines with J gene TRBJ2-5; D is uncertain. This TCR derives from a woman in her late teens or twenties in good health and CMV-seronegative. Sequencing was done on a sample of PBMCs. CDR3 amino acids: CASSVEANYLYQETQYF. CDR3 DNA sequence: TGTGCCAGCAGCGTAGAAGCTAACTACCTGTACCAAGAGACCCAGTACTTC.